These T cell receptor beta chains were read from a single sample in a study of shared clonotypes between healthy human individuals. Method: immunoSEQ multiplex PCR; TCRdb's copy keeps in-frame clones and lacks some. The sample lists about 2.1 million clones, just under 95% occurring once. The source material was naive CD8+ T cells from PBMCs. These receptors were obtained from a man younger than 35 in good health. Some clones in this sample may be carry-over from other donors' samples. Both conserved end residues are part of each CDR3. Each record gives: clone size, J gene, D gene, V gene, CDR3 protein, CDR3 DNA. D genes are given only for firm matches. Clone size, where shown, is once, few, many, or a class for clones that have expanded.

>.|TRBJ2-7|.|TRBV27
CASTDFQGEQYF
TGTGCCAGCACCGATTTCCAGGGCGAGCAGTACTTC
>.|TRBJ2-1|TRBD2|TRBV25-1
CASRRLAGGQDEQFF
TGTGCCAGCAGGAGACTAGCGGGAGGCCAGGATGAGCAGTTCTTC
>.|TRBJ2-7|TRBD2|TRBV9
CASSVGGRETYEQYF
TGTGCCAGCAGCGTCGGCGGGAGGGAAACCTACGAGCAGTACTTC
>.|TRBJ2-7|.|TRBV28
CASSLWLGDRQQGSSYEQYF
TGTGCCAGCAGTTTATGGCTGGGGGACCGACAGCAGGGTAGTTCCTACGAGCAGTACTTC
>.|TRBJ2-1|.|TRBV14
CASSHYPDEQFF
TGTGCCAGCAGCCATTACCCGGATGAGCAGTTCTTC
>.|TRBJ2-3|TRBD2|TRBV9
CASSAPTSGRTDTQYF
TGTGCCAGCAGCGCACCAACTAGCGGGAGAACAGATACGCAGTATTTT
>.|TRBJ1-2|TRBD1|TRBV11-2
CASSFSPVQGANYGYTF
TGTGCCAGCAGCTTTTCCCCAGTACAGGGGGCTAACTATGGCTACACCTTC
>.|TRBJ1-3|.|TRBV28
CASSLFQVRRNSGNTIYF
TGTGCCAGCAGTTTATTCCAGGTTAGACGGAACTCTGGAAACACCATATATTTT
>.|TRBJ2-7|.|TRBV7-2
CASSPAGSDEQYF
TGTGCCAGCAGCCCGGCCGGGAGCGACGAGCAGTACTTC
>once|TRBJ2-3|TRBD2|TRBV29-1
CSVEIPPSGRRGDTQYF
TGCAGCGTTGAAATCCCCCCTAGCGGGAGACGCGGAGATACGCAGTATTTT
>.|TRBJ2-1|.|TRBV29-1
CSISEREQFF
TGCAGTATAAGTGAGCGGGAGCAGTTCTTC
>.|TRBJ2-1|TRBD1|TRBV28
CASRLDRAPYNEQFF
TGTGCCAGCAGACTAGACAGGGCCCCATACAATGAGCAGTTCTTC
>.|TRBJ2-6|.|TRBV19
CASREEISGANVLTF
TGTGCCAGTAGGGAGGAGATCTCTGGGGCCAACGTCCTGACTTTC
>.|TRBJ2-7|.|TRBV5-4
CASSLGGTYEQYF
TGTGCCAGCAGCTTGGGGGGAACCTACGAGCAGTACTTC
>.|TRBJ2-2|.|TRBV4-2
CASSQVEHNTGELFF
TGTGCCAGCAGCCAAGTGGAGCATAACACCGGGGAGCTGTTTTTT
>.|TRBJ2-3|TRBD2|TRBV10-1
CASRDFPGLVEIDTQYF
TGCGCCAGCAGAGACTTTCCGGGACTAGTAGAAATAGATACGCAGTATTTT
>.|TRBJ2-7|TRBD2|TRBV28
CASSEASGFYEQYF
TGTGCCAGCAGTGAGGCTAGCGGGTTCTACGAGCAGTACTTC
>.|TRBJ2-1|TRBD2|TRBV9
CASSVAVSSGSESDEQFF
TGTGCCAGCAGCGTAGCAGTATCTAGCGGGAGTGAAAGTGATGAGCAGTTCTTC
>few|TRBJ1-3|TRBD1|TRBV29-1
CSAGQGNTIYF
TGCAGCGCCGGACAGGGGAACACCATATATTTT
>.|TRBJ1-1|.|TRBV4-1
CASTYTSGRKYTEAFF
TGCGCCAGCACCTACACCTCGGGGAGGAAGTACACTGAAGCTTTCTTT
>.|TRBJ2-7|TRBD2|TRBV9
CASSPGTRSDEQYF
TGTGCCAGCAGCCCCGGGACTAGATCTGACGAGCAGTACTTC
>.|TRBJ2-2|TRBD2|TRBV15
CATSREGSGRAGELFF
TGTGCCACCAGCAGAGAGGGTAGCGGGAGGGCCGGGGAGCTGTTTTTT
>.|TRBJ1-2|.|TRBV6-5
CASSYSENYGYTF
TGTGCCAGCAGTTACTCTGAGAACTATGGCTACACCTTC
>.|TRBJ2-7|TRBD1|TRBV7-2
CASSTRQGGSYEQYF
TGTGCCAGCAGCACAAGACAGGGGGGGTCCTACGAGCAGTACTTC
>.|TRBJ1-2|.|TRBV28
CASVEPDRPFGYTF
TGTGCCAGCGTTGAGCCCGACAGGCCTTTCGGCTACACCTTC
>once|TRBJ1-2|TRBD1|TRBV28
CASREGTGSFFNYGYTF
TGTGCCAGCAGGGAAGGGACAGGCTCTTTCTTTAACTATGGCTACACCTTC
>.|TRBJ2-7|TRBD1|TRBV28
CASSFDRGEQYF
TGTGCCAGCAGTTTTGACAGGGGCGAGCAGTACTTC
>.|TRBJ2-2|.|TRBV11-3
CASSSRAGELFF
TGTGCCAGCAGCTCGAGAGCCGGGGAGCTGTTTTTT
>.|TRBJ2-1|.|TRBV27
CASSYGSSYNEQFF
TGTGCCAGCAGTTATGGGAGCTCCTACAATGAGCAGTTCTTC
>.|TRBJ1-5|.|TRBV27
CASSSYLPTGSNQPQHF
TGTGCCAGCAGTTCGTATCTACCTACAGGGAGCAATCAGCCCCAGCATTTT
>.|TRBJ2-2|.|TRBV11-3
CASSPGRGDGELFF
TGTGCCAGCAGCCCTGGGCGAGGTGACGGGGAGCTGTTTTTT
>.|TRBJ2-2|TRBD1|TRBV6-5
CASRVTGETGELFF
TGTGCCAGCAGGGTGACAGGGGAAACCGGGGAGCTGTTTTTT
>.|TRBJ2-3|.|TRBV7-3
CASSLVGGDTQYF
TGTGCCAGCAGCTTAGTTGGGGGGGATACGCAGTATTTT
>.|TRBJ1-2|TRBD1|TRBV19
CASRWGQTNYGYTF
TGTGCCAGTAGATGGGGACAGACCAACTATGGCTACACCTTC
>.|TRBJ1-2|TRBD1|TRBV27
CASSPLSGQGARNYGYTF
TGTGCCAGCAGTCCCCTAAGCGGACAGGGGGCGAGGAACTATGGCTACACCTTC
>once|TRBJ2-7|TRBD1|TRBV6-5
CASSPTGGPYEQYF
TGTGCCAGCAGTCCAACAGGGGGCCCCTACGAGCAGTACTTC
>.|TRBJ2-7|.|TRBV5-4
CASGDEQYF
TGTGCCTCCGGGGACGAGCAGTACTTC
>.|TRBJ2-7|.|TRBV7-2
CASSLNALTSGGIYEQYF
TGTGCCAGCAGCTTAAACGCCCTTACTAGTGGAGGTATCTACGAGCAGTACTTC
>.|TRBJ2-1|TRBD1|TRBV10-2
CASGQGARNEQFF
TGCGCCAGCGGACAGGGGGCGCGCAATGAGCAGTTCTTC
>.|TRBJ2-5|.|TRBV19
CASSIGGYQETQYF
TGTGCCAGTAGTATAGGGGGGTACCAAGAGACCCAGTACTTC
>.|TRBJ1-1|.|TRBV13
CASSSGGGGATEAFF
TGTGCCAGCAGCTCCGGAGGCGGGGGCGCCACTGAAGCTTTCTTT
>once|TRBJ2-1|.|TRBV4-1
CASSKEGRSPYNEQFF
TGCGCCAGCAGCAAAGAAGGGAGAAGCCCCTACAATGAGCAGTTCTTC
>once|TRBJ2-1|TRBD1|TRBV4-2
CASSQPGQNNEQFF
TGTGCCAGCAGCCAACCGGGACAGAACAATGAGCAGTTCTTC
>.|TRBJ2-3|.|TRBV27
CASTDRGNTQYF
TGTGCCAGCACCGATCGGGGAAATACGCAGTATTTT
>.|TRBJ1-1|.|TRBV30
CAWYMGGTEAFF
TGTGCCTGGTATATGGGGGGCACTGAAGCTTTCTTT
>.|TRBJ2-7|TRBD1|TRBV10-3
CAISGDSLYEQYF
TGTGCCATCAGTGGGGACAGCCTCTACGAGCAGTACTTC
>.|TRBJ2-3|.|TRBV27
CASSSGPRGVSTDTQYF
TGTGCCAGCAGTTCCGGTCCCAGGGGCGTTAGCACAGATACGCAGTATTTT